These T cell receptor beta chains were read from a single sample in a study of OX40 agonist ivuxolimab in advanced cancers. Clones were sequenced by immunoSEQ multiplex PCR, and TCRdb holds only the in-frame ones, with some missing. The sample holds more than 12,000 clones; about 80% are singletons and the top ten take about a third. Sequenced material: CD4+ or CD8+ T cells sorted from blood, taken in a trial of the OX40 agonist ivuxolimab. The receptors were sampled from an adult with an advanced solid tumor such as melanoma, head and neck, liver or kidney cancer. CDR3s include the opening cysteine and the closing phenylalanine or tryptophan. The D gene is left open where the match is weak. Clone size appears in some rows only: once, few, many, or a class for an expanded clone.

TRBJ2-7	TRBV10-1	-	-	CASSESSSHEQYF	TGCGCCAGCAGTGAGTCTAGCTCCCACGAGCAGTACTTC
TRBJ2-2	TRBV13	TRBD1	-	CASSSGTGENTGELFF	TGTGCCAGCAGCAGCGGGACAGGGGAGAACACCGGGGAGCTGTTTTTT
TRBJ2-7	TRBV18	TRBD1	-	CASSPHSLRDRQFEQYF	TGTGCCAGCTCACCACACTCCCTCCGGGACAGGCAGTTCGAGCAGTACTTC
TRBJ2-7	TRBV5-1	-	-	CASSHRDFSYEQYF	TGCGCCAGCAGCCACCGGGACTTTTCCTACGAGCAGTACTTC
TRBJ2-3	TRBV28	-	-	CASSFPTDTQYF	TGTGCCAGCAGTTTTCCCACAGATACGCAGTATTTT
TRBJ2-7	TRBV7-9	TRBD1	many	CASSFISTGPREQYF	TGTGCCAGCAGCTTTATATCGACAGGGCCCAGGGAGCAGTACTTC
TRBJ1-2	TRBV10-1	-	once	CASVHHGYTF	TGCGCCAGCGTCCATCATGGCTACACCTTC
TRBJ2-1	TRBV19	-	-	CASSIGVSSYNEQFF	TGTGCCAGTAGTATTGGCGTTAGCTCCTACAATGAGCAGTTCTTC
TRBJ1-4	TRBV27	-	-	CASSPYLSGTMNEKLFF	TGTGCCAGCAGTCCGTACCTTTCCGGGACAATGAATGAAAAACTGTTTTTT
TRBJ1-2	TRBV5-6	TRBD1	-	CASSRSFQGVSGYTF	TGTGCCAGCAGCCGCTCTTTCCAGGGGGTCAGCGGCTACACCTTC
TRBJ2-3	TRBV29-1	-	once	CSSWGGGTDTQYF	TGCAGTTCCTGGGGAGGGGGGACAGATACGCAGTATTTT
TRBJ1-4	TRBV28	-	medium-sized	CASRTDSATNEKLFF	TGTGCCAGCAGGACAGACAGCGCAACTAATGAAAAACTGTTTTTT
TRBJ2-3	TRBV6-5	-	-	CASSSSESTDTQYF	TGTGCCAGCAGTTCTTCAGAGAGCACAGATACGCAGTATTTT
TRBJ2-1	TRBV7-9	-	-	CASSPGGGGNNEQFF	TGTGCCAGCAGCCCGGGTGGTGGGGGGAACAATGAGCAGTTCTTC
TRBJ1-6	TRBV27	-	-	CASSLTNNSPLHF	TGTGCCAGCAGTTTAACCAATAATTCACCCCTCCACTTT
TRBJ2-4	TRBV5-6	-	-	CASSLQQAKNIQYF	TGTGCCAGCAGCTTACAGCAAGCCAAAAACATTCAGTACTTC
TRBJ2-1	TRBV27	TRBD2	-	CASTPISGGNEQFF	TGTGCCAGCACCCCGATCTCGGGGGGGAATGAGCAGTTCTTC
TRBJ2-2	TRBV6-4	-	-	CASKTGELFF	TGTGCCAGCAAAACCGGGGAGCTGTTTTTT
TRBJ2-1	TRBV19	TRBD1	-	CASSRDRGYNEQFF	TGTGCCAGTAGTAGGGACAGGGGATACAATGAGCAGTTCTTC
TRBJ1-2	TRBV30	-	-	CAWNTQAAYGYTF	TGTGCCTGGAACACACAGGCCGCCTATGGCTACACCTTC
TRBJ2-3	TRBV10-3	-	-	CAAGDTQYF	TGTGCCGCCGGGGATACGCAGTATTTT
TRBJ1-5	TRBV27	-	-	CASSSRGFSNQPQHF	TGTGCCAGCAGTTCCCGAGGGTTCAGCAATCAGCCCCAGCATTTT
TRBJ2-5	TRBV28	TRBD1	-	CASSSGQERQETQYF	TGTGCCAGCAGTTCAGGACAGGAGAGACAAGAGACCCAGTACTTC
TRBJ2-7	TRBV2	-	few	CASQRRSSYEQYF	TGTGCCAGCCAGAGACGCAGCTCCTACGAGCAGTACTTC
TRBJ2-2	TRBV5-6	-	once	CASSLGPGVGGELFF	TGTGCCAGCAGCTTGGGTCCAGGGGTAGGCGGGGAGCTGTTTTTT
TRBJ1-6	TRBV4-2	-	-	CASSQAVVDNSPLHF	TGTGCCAGCAGCCAAGCCGTTGTTGATAATTCACCCCTCCACTTT
TRBJ2-7	TRBV11-2	-	-	CASSLEAPQSSYEQYF	TGTGCCAGCAGCTTAGAAGCCCCCCAGAGCTCCTACGAGCAGTACTTC
TRBJ2-1	TRBV29-1	TRBD2	once	CSVEDLTSGSYNEQFF	TGCAGCGTTGAAGATCTGACTAGCGGGTCCTACAATGAGCAGTTCTTC
TRBJ2-5	TRBV28	TRBD1	-	CASSGTGGQETQYF	TGTGCCAGCAGTGGGACAGGGGGACAAGAGACCCAGTACTTC
TRBJ1-2	TRBV5-6	TRBD1	few	CASSLGTGGRTGYTF	TGTGCCAGCAGCTTGGGGACAGGGGGCCGAACGGGCTACACCTTC
TRBJ2-1	TRBV15	-	-	CATSRDLALLHNEQFF	TGTGCCACCAGCAGAGATTTGGCACTCCTCCACAATGAGCAGTTCTTC
TRBJ1-2	TRBV5-1	TRBD1	-	CASSFGPGQKIIYGYTF	TGCGCCAGCAGCTTTGGGCCGGGACAGAAGATCATCTATGGCTACACCTTC
TRBJ1-2	TRBV28	-	-	CASSFVAGPDHGYTF	TGTGCCAGCAGTTTCGTAGCCGGCCCCGATCATGGCTACACCTTC
TRBJ2-5	TRBV29-1	TRBD1	-	CSVEDPVRDRRKETQYF	TGCAGCGTTGAAGATCCGGTTCGGGACAGGAGAAAAGAGACCCAGTACTTC
TRBJ1-5	TRBV6-6	-	-	CASSYRNQPQHF	TGTGCCAGCAGTTACCGGAATCAGCCCCAGCATTTT
TRBJ2-5	TRBV7-9	-	-	CASSLVRGRETQYF	TGTGCCAGCAGCTTAGTCCGGGGACGAGAGACCCAGTACTTC
TRBJ2-7	TRBV6-1	TRBD1	-	CASSEVSTGDYEQYF	TGTGCCAGCAGTGAAGTTAGCACAGGGGATTACGAGCAGTACTTC
TRBJ2-7	TRBV28	-	-	CASSSPREQYF	TGTGCCAGCAGTTCCCCCCGCGAGCAGTACTTC
TRBJ2-7	TRBV28	-	once	CASSYSPYEQYF	TGTGCCAGCAGCTATAGCCCCTACGAGCAGTACTTC
TRBJ2-1	TRBV9	-	-	CASSVGHLSGSDEQFF	TGTGCCAGCAGCGTAGGGCATCTCTCGGGTTCCGATGAGCAGTTCTTC
TRBJ2-1	TRBV5-1	TRBD2	-	CASSLEPSGEGEQFF	TGCGCCAGCAGCTTGGAACCTAGCGGGGAGGGTGAGCAGTTCTTC
TRBJ2-5	TRBV9	-	-	CASSPEDSTFSPQYF	TGTGCCAGCAGCCCCGAAGACTCCACCTTCAGCCCCCAGTACTTC
TRBJ2-2	TRBV6-5	TRBD1	-	CASTGGQGKVGELFF	TGTGCCAGCACTGGGGGACAGGGGAAGGTCGGGGAGCTGTTTTTT
TRBJ2-1	TRBV9	-	-	CASSVAPSSYNEQFF	TGTGCCAGCAGCGTGGCGCCGAGCTCCTACAATGAGCAGTTCTTC
TRBJ2-3	TRBV6-6	TRBD1	-	CASRGQADTDTQYF	TGTGCCAGCAGAGGACAGGCGGACACAGATACGCAGTATTTT
TRBJ2-2	TRBV6-4	-	-	CASSEGNTGELFF	TGTGCCAGCAGTGAAGGAAACACCGGGGAGCTGTTTTTT
TRBJ2-2	TRBV7-9	TRBD1	-	CASTTGQTGELFF	TGTGCCAGCACGACAGGGCAAACCGGGGAGCTGTTTTTT
TRBJ2-2	TRBV11-3	-	-	CASSLGAYTGELFF	TGTGCCAGCAGCTTAGGTGCCTACACCGGGGAGCTGTTTTTT
TRBJ2-5	TRBV7-9	TRBD1	-	CASSPSDRAVETQYF	TGTGCCAGCAGCCCCTCGGACAGGGCGGTTGAGACCCAGTACTTC
TRBJ2-7	TRBV4-1	-	-	CASSQDFHEQYF	TGCGCCAGCAGCCAAGATTTCCACGAGCAGTACTTC
TRBJ1-4	TRBV2	-	-	CANKWTEQNEKLFF	TGTGCCAACAAATGGACAGAACAAAATGAAAAACTGTTTTTT
TRBJ1-4	TRBV5-4	-	once	CASSLAGPGEKLFF	TGTGCCAGCAGCTTGGCGGGTCCTGGAGAAAAACTGTTTTTT
TRBJ2-1	TRBV11-2	-	medium-sized	CASSLSSVNEQFF	TGTGCCAGCAGCTTATCTAGCGTCAATGAGCAGTTCTTC